The TCR beta chain described here comes from a study of T cells after yellow fever vaccination. Study results and limitations: Bulk-population clonotypes that are abundant could appear as contaminants in FACS-sorted repertoires. Clonotypes appearing in both CD4 and CD8 compartments existed, and their share was small. A secondary response was less intense yet reached its peak sooner, at day 5 versus 15.

V lost 4 bases to trimming and J lost 8 bases, with 21 bases between them. The CDR3 consists of 16 residues. The germline V gene encodes CDR1 SGHKS and CDR2 YYEKEE (reference sequence). In making TCR cDNA, 5'RACE template switching added a universal primer site and UMIs to it. TCRdb reanalysed the 5' RACE reads using MiXCR and keeps one entry per CDR3 protein. The sample has about 370,000 distinct CDR3 sequences, approximately 10% seen once; the top ten hold around 18%. About this clonotype itself: As yet, its antigen is unknown.

The chain uses TRBV5-5 and TRBJ1-4; the D is unclear. The material sequenced was PBMCs, taken on the day of the first yellow fever vaccination. The clonotype comes from a man aged 18 to 30 who received the YFV17D yellow fever vaccine. The CDR3 sequence: CASSPRRDMIREKLFF. The CDR3 DNA follows: TGTGCCAGCAGCCCGCGTCGAGATATGATTCGGGAAAAACTGTTTTTT.